This T cell receptor (beta chain) stems from a study of T cells in Graves' hyperthyroidism and ophthalmopathy. About the study: At the time of initial diagnosis and before any treatment, peripheral blood was collected.

The table lists this clonotype with many counts. Its antigen is not identified. What was amplified from RNA transcripts were TCR beta CDR3 regions. Using the HTBI primer set, a first-round RT-PCR was run on the TCR CDR3. TCRdb redid the calling of the multiplex PCR reads with MiXCR, one entry per CDR3 protein. The profile shows about 380,000 distinct CDR3 sequences, roughly 13% of them singletons. CDR1 is SGHRS, CDR2 YFSETQ, per germline. The germline V and J ends were trimmed by 4 bases and 4 bases, with 12 bases remaining between them. The CDR3 has 14 residues. Based on clinical symptoms, serum thyroxine and TRAb, thyroid ultrasound and orbital computed tomography, diagnoses were reached. Fresh peripheral blood, approximately 9.7 ml, was the source of the PBMCs. Study-wide results and limits: Stable hyperthyroidism and ophthalmopathy were separated using 13 V-J signatures.

The chain couples TRBV5-1 to TRBJ1-3, with D possibly TRBD1 on 6 matching bases. The clonotype was recovered from a man aged 25-40 years with Graves' hyperthyroidism that later progressed to Graves' ophthalmopathy. Sequenced material: blood. Here the CDR3 DNA reads TGCGCCAGCAGCGCGGACAGAAACGGAAACACCATATATTTT. Its protein product is CASSADRNGNTIYF.